These 22 T cell receptor beta chains came from one sample sequenced in a study of T cell changes during pregnancy in multiple sclerosis (dated by TCRdb to the late 2010s). Library preparation was by the immunoSEQ multiplex PCR assay. The table comes from immuneACCESS by way of TCRdb, which keeps in-frame sequences with V and J called. Part of the clones is missing from these tables; in studies checked, under half for an unresolved V gene and the rest for unknown reasons. The sample table lists more than 45,000 clones, roughly 92% of them with a count of one. The leading ten clones occupy about 0.56% of the sample. Material: CD4+ T cells from peripheral blood mononuclear cells, obtained in the second trimester of pregnancy. These receptors were collected from a female donor with multiple sclerosis, enrolled in a pregnancy study.

V gene TRBV25-1 combines with J gene TRBJ1-1, with D perhaps matching TRBD1 (6 bases). With 4 bases removed from V and 1 base from J, the gap between germline ends came to 13 bases. From germline, CDR1 is MGHDK and CDR2 SYGVNS. The CDR3 is 15 amino acids. CDR3 coding DNA: TGTGCCAGCAGTGCCCCGTTGACAGGGAACACTGAAGCTTTCTTT. It encodes CASSAPLTGNTEAFF. Looking up the rest from reference TRBV25-1 and TRBJ1-1 gives the full variable domain: EADIYQTPRYLVIGTGKKITLECSQTMGHDKMYWYQQDPGMELHLIHYSYGVNSTEKGDLSSESTVSRIRTEHFPLTLESARPSHTSQYLCASSAPLTGNTEAFFGQGTRLTVV.

V and J are TRBV20-1 and TRBJ1-1; TRBD1 agrees at 8 bases. The CDR3 has 11 residues. The germline V gene encodes CDR1 DFQATT and CDR2 SNEGSKA (reference sequence). The V segment lost 6 bases and the J segment 5 bases; nucleotides outside the gene matches: 2. This CDR3 reads CSADRGTEAFF. In DNA, the CDR3 is TGCAGTGCAGACAGGGGAACTGAAGCTTTCTTT.

The CDR3 sequence is CASSFIGVAIYF. In DNA, the CDR3 is TGTGCCAGCAGCTTTATAGGGGTCGCCATATATTTT. The rearrangement joins TRBV7-2 to TRBJ1-3; TRBD1 is a possible D gene (5 bases). This CDR3 has 12 amino acids. Germline loops: CDR1 SGHTA, CDR2 FQGNSA. V was trimmed by 3 bases and J by 11 bases, leaving 11 bases between them.

The chain links TRBV20-1 to TRBJ2-5, with 7 nucleotides matching TRBD2. The CDR3 consists of 11 residues. J gave up 3 bases and V 6 bases, and 1 base lay outside the gene matches. Germline V CDR1 and CDR2: DFQATT, SNEGSKA (reference sequence). The CDR3: CSASGEETQYF. In nucleotides, the CDR3 is TGCAGTGCAAGCGGGGAAGAGACCCAGTACTTC.

The genes are TRBV7-2 and TRBJ1-1; D is perhaps TRBD1 (6 bases). Per germline, CDR1 SGHTA and CDR2 FQGNSA. The V gene lost 2 bases and the J gene lost 4 bases, with 8 bases spanning the gap. The CDR3 extends over 13 amino acids. This CDR3 reads CASSLMTGTEAFF. The CDR3 nucleotides are TGTGCCAGCAGCTTAATGACAGGCACTGAAGCTTTCTTT.

The chain couples TRBV18 to TRBJ2-3; 10 bases fit TRBD2. Germline CDR1 reads KGHSH; CDR2 reads LQKENI. After removal of 0 bases from V and 2 bases from J, the junction contained 8 bases not matched to a gene. The CDR3 contains 18 residues. The chain's CDR3 is CASSPPYFSGGATDTQYF. In DNA form, the CDR3 reads TGTGCCAGCTCACCACCCTACTTCAGCGGGGGGGCCACAGATACGCAGTATTTT.

The genes are TRBV7-9 and TRBJ2-5; TRBD2 might be the D (6 bases). V lost 5 bases and J 4 bases, leaving 20 bases between the germline ends. The CDR3 runs to 16 residues. Per germline, CDR1 SEHNR and CDR2 FQNEAQ (reference sequence). CDR3 amino acids: CASSPPAAGLAETQYF. The DNA for the CDR3 is TGTGCCAGCAGCCCCCCGGCGGCGGGGTTGGCAGAGACCCAGTACTTC.

The chain is built from TRBV28 and TRBJ1-5; no firm D call. This CDR3 has 16 residues. From germline, CDR1 is MDHEN and CDR2 SYDVKM. Between the trimmed V and J ends, which lost 7 bases and 4 bases, there was a span of 20 bases. The CDR3 region has the DNA TGTGCCAGCAATCCACTGGTGGGCAGGAAAAATCAGCCCCAGCATTTT. Translated: CASNPLVGRKNQPQHF.

The chain links TRBV5-5 to TRBJ1-5; D is unclear. CDR1 and CDR2 from the germline V gene are SGHKS and YYEKEE (reference sequence). The CDR3 contains 13 residues. V was cut by 1 base and J by 7 bases, with 9 bases left in between. The CDR3 region is CASSLQFGQPQHF. CDR3 bases: TGTGCCAGCAGCTTGCAATTCGGGCAGCCCCAGCATTTT.

This clone was detected only once. The rearrangement joins TRBV6-5 to TRBJ2-7; maybe TRBD2 (5 bases). This CDR3 has 15 amino acids. Trimming cost V 2 bases and J 2 bases, with 13 bases left between them. CDR1 is MNHEY, CDR2 SVGAGI, per germline. CDR3 nucleotide sequence: TGTGCCAGCAGTTACACGGGGAGTCATCCCTACGAGCAGTACTTC. This sequence encodes CASSYTGSHPYEQYF.

This chain's CDR3 is CAWSSGETLNQPQHF. The CDR3, as DNA: TGTGCCTGGAGTTCGGGAGAAACCCTCAATCAGCCCCAGCATTTT. The chain joins TRBV30 to TRBJ1-5; D not certain. V was shortened by 2 bases and J by 3 bases, with 14 bases between the two germline ends. CDR3 size: 15 residues. Looked up from germline, CDR1 is GTSNPN and CDR2 is SVGIG (reference sequence).

V and J are TRBV11-2 and TRBJ2-1, with 8 bases aligning to TRBD2. V lost 2 bases to trimming and J lost 4 bases; unmatched junction nucleotides: 10. The CDR3 contains 17 residues. The V gene's germline CDR1 is SGHAT and CDR2 FQNNGV. The CDR3 sequence is CASSLWRGADRYNEQFF. The CDR3 region has the DNA TGTGCCAGCAGCTTATGGCGGGGGGCCGACAGATACAATGAGCAGTTCTTC.

V and J are TRBV5-4 and TRBJ1-1, with TRBD1 as a possible D gene (6 bases). In germline, CDR1 is SGHNT, CDR2 YYREEE (reference sequence). The CDR3 totals 15 residues. Trimming took off 3 bases at V and 1 base at J, with 13 bases between the two ends. CDR3 protein: CASSSVGAGNTEAFF. Here the CDR3 DNA reads TGTGCCAGCAGCTCGGTGGGGGCGGGGAACACTGAAGCTTTCTTT.

The rearrangement links TRBV29-1 to TRBJ2-5, with D possibly matching TRBD1 (6 bases). This CDR3 contains 12 residues. Trimming took off 4 bases at V and 4 bases at J, with 10 bases between the two ends. Germline V gene lookup returns CDR1 SQVTM and CDR2 ANQGSEA. CDR3 protein: CSVVGAGETQYF. In DNA form, the CDR3 reads TGCAGCGTTGTGGGGGCCGGAGAGACCCAGTACTTC.

The chain is built from TRBV6-5 and TRBJ1-5; 7 bases match TRBD1. Germline V lookup: CDR1 MNHEY, CDR2 SVGAGI. The length of the CDR3 is 13 residues. V lost 10 bases and J lost 2; bases outside the gene matches: 5. The chain's CDR3 is CATNRGGNQPQHF. CDR3 DNA: TGTGCCACCAACAGGGGAGGCAATCAGCCCCAGCATTTT.

This clone was detected a few times. The rearrangement joins TRBV5-1 to TRBJ1-2; D is possibly TRBD1 (5 bases). The V and J ends lost 3 bases and 5 bases respectively, with 11 bases between them. The CDR3 sequence is 13 residues long. Per germline, CDR1 SGHRS and CDR2 YFSETQ. This CDR3 reads CASSSGEWYGYTF. The CDR3 bases are TGCGCCAGCAGCTCGGGGGAATGGTATGGCTACACCTTC. Filled out from reference TRBV5-1 and TRBJ1-2, the complete variable domain reads KAGVTQTPRYLIKTRGQQVTLSCSPISGHRSVSWYQQTPGQGLQFLFEYFSETQRNKGNFPGRFSGRQFSNSRSEMNVSTLELGDSALYLCASSSGEWYGYTFGSGTRLTVV.

In this sample, this clone turned up a few times. This chain uses TRBV4-3 with TRBJ1-1; 12 bases fit TRBD1. The length of the CDR3 is 15 residues. J lost 4 bases, V lost 4 bases, and 4 bases had no gene match. Germline V gene sequence: CDR1 LGHNA, CDR2 YSLEER. The CDR3 protein is CASSRGTGGFTEAFF. CDR3 bases: TGCGCCAGCAGCCGGGGGACAGGGGGCTTCACTGAAGCTTTCTTT.

The CDR3 sequence: CASGPGVGGYTF. CDR3 coding DNA: TGTGCTAGTGGCCCGGGGGTCGGGGGCTACACCTTC. The V and J genes are TRBV12-5 and TRBJ1-2; TRBD1 is a possible D gene (5 bases). V was clipped by 6 bases and J by 8 bases, with 13 bases between them. The CDR3 runs 12 residues. Germline CDR1 LGHNT, CDR2 FRNRAP.

The chain carries TRBV6-6 and TRBJ2-7, with a tentative D call TRBD1 (6 bases). CDR1 MNHNY and CDR2 SVGAGI come from the germline V gene (reference sequence). This CDR3 is 14 amino acids long. Trimming stripped 4 bases from V and 1 base from J, with 11 bases between. Here the CDR3 DNA reads TGTGCCAGCAGTTGGGGCAGGGGATCCTACGAGCAGTACTTC. It encodes CASSWGRGSYEQYF.

The chain couples TRBV6-1 to TRBJ1-6; 9 nucleotides match TRBD1. J lost 8 bases, V lost 7 bases, and 3 bases had no gene match. Germline V gives CDR1 MNHNS, CDR2 SASEGT. The CDR3 sequence is 13 residues long. This chain's CDR3 is CASTRDRDSPLHF. As DNA, the CDR3 is TGTGCCAGCACCCGGGACAGGGATTCACCCCTCCACTTT.

In its sample, this clone was seen once. V is TRBV27 and J is TRBJ1-2; 9 bases map to TRBD1. This CDR3 is 14 amino acids long. V was pared by 6 bases and J by 0 bases, with 2 bases of the junction left unmatched. CDR1 and CDR2 (germline): MNHEY, SMNVEV (reference sequence). DNA of the CDR3: TGTGCCAGCAGCCGGACAGGGGCTAACTATGGCTACACCTTC. Translating it yields CASSRTGANYGYTF.

The CDR3 DNA reads TGTGCCAGCAGCGTGGCTAGAGACAATGAGCAGTTCTTC. Translated: CASSVARDNEQFF. The rearrangement joins TRBV5-4 to TRBJ2-1, with D unresolved. Germline CDR1 is SGHNT and CDR2 is YYREEE (reference sequence). The CDR3 has 13 amino acids. Trimming removed 4 bases at V and 5 bases at J, with 10 bases between.